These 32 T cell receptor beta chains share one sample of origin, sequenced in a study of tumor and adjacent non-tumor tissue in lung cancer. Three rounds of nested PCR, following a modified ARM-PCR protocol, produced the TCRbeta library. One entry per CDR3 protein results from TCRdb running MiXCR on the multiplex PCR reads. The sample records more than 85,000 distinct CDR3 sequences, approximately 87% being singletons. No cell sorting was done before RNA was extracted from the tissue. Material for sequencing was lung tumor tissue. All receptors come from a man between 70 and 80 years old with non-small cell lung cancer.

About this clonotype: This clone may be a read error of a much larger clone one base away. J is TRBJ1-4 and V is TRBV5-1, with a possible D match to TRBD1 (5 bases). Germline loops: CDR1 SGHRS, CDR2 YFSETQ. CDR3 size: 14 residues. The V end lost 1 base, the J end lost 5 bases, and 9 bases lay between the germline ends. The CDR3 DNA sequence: TGCGCCAGCAGCTTGTTTACAGGAAATGAAAAACTGTTTTTT. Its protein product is CASSLFTGNEKLFF.

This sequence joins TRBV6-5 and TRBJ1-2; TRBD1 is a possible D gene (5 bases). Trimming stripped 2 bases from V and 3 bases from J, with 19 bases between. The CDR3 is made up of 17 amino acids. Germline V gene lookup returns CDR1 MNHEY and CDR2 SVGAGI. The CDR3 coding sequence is TGTGCCAGCAGTTACACTTTGACAGAGGGAGGGTACTATGGCTACACCTTC. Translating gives CASSYTLTEGGYYGYTF.

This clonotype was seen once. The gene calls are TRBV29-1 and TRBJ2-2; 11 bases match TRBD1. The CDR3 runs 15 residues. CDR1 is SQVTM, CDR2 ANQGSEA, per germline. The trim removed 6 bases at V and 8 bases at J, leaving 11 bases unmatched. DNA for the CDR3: TGCAGCGTCATAGGGACAGGGGGTTCGACAGGGGAGCTGTTTTTT. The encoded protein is CSVIGTGGSTGELFF.

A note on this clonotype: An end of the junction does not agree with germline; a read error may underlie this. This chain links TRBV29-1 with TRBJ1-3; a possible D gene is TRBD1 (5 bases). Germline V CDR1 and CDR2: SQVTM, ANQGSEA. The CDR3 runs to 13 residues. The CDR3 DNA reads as TGCAGCGTTGAGACAGCGGTTGGAAACATCATATATTTT. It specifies CSVETAVGNIIYF.

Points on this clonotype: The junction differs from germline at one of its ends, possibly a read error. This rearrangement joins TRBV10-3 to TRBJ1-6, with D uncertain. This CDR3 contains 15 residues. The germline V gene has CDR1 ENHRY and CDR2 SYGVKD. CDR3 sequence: CAFSEDGPVNSPLHF. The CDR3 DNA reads TGTGCCTTCAGTGAGGACGGTCCGGTCAATTCACCCCTCCACTTT.

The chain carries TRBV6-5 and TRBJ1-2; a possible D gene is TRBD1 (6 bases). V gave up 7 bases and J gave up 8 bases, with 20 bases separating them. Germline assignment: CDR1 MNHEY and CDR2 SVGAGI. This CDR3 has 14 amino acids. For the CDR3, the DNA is TGTGCCAGCACCTTCAGAGGGACATGGCAGGGCTACACCTTC. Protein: CASTFRGTWQGYTF.

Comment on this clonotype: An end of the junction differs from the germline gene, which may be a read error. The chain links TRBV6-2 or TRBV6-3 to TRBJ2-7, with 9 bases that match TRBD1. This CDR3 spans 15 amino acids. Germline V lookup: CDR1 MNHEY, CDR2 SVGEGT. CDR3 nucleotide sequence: TGTGTCAACAGTACTAAGACAGGGGGATCCTACGAGCAGTACTTT. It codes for CVNSTKTGGSYEQYF.

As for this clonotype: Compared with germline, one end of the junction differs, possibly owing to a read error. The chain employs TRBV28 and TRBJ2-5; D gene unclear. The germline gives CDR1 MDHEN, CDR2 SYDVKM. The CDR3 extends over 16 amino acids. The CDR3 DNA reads TGTGCCAGCAGAAGAACCGGGTCCCCCGAGCAAGAGAGCCAGTACTTT. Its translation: CASRRTGSPEQESQYF.

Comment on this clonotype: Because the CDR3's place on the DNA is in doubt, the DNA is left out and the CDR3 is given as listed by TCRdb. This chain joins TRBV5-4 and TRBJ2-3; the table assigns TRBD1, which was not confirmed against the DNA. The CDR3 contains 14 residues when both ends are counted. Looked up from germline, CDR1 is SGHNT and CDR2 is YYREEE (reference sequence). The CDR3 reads CVSSFGQGTDTQFF.

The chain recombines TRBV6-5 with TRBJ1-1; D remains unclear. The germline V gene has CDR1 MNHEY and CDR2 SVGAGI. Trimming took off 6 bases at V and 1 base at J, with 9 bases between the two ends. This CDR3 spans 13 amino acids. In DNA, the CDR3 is TGTGCCAGCAGATTCCCTCCGAACACTGAAGCTTTCTTT. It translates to CASRFPPNTEAFF.

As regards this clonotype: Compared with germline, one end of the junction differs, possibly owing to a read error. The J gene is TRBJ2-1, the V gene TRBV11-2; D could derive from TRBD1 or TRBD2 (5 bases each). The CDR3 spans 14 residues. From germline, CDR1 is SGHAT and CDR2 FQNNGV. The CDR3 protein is CGSSLARQYNEHFF. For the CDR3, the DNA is TGTGGTAGCAGCTTAGCGAGACAGTACAATGAGCACTTCTTC.

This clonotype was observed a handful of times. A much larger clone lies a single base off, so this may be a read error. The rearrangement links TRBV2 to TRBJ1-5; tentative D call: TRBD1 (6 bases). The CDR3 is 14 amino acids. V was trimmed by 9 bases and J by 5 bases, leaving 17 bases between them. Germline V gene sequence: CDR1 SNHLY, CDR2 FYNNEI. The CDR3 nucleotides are TGTGCCAGGACAGGCAGGGAGGGCTATCAGCCCCAGCATTTT. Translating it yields CARTGREGYQPQHF. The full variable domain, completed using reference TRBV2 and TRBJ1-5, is EPEVTQTPSHQVTQMGQEVILRCVPISNHLYFYWYRQILGQKVEFLVSFYNNEISEKSEIFDDQFSVERPDGSNFTLKIRSTKLEDSAMYFCARTGREGYQPQHFGDGTRLSIL.

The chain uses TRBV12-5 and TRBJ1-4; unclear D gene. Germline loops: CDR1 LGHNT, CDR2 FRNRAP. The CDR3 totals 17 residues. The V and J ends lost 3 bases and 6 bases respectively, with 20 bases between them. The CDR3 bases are TGTGCTAGTGGTTTCACCTCAGGAGGCGCCTATGATGAAAAACTGTTTTTT. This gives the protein CASGFTSGGAYDEKLFF.

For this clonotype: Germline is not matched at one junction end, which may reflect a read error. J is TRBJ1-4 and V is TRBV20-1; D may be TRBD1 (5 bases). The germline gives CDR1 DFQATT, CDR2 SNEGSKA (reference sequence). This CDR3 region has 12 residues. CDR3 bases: TGCAGTTCTAGCTCAGGGCGAGAAAAACTATTTTTT. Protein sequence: CSSSSGREKLFF.

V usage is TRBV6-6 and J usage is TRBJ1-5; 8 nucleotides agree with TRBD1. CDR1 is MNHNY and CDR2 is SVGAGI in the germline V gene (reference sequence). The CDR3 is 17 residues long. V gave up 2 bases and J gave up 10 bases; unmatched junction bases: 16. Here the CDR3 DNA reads TGTGCCAGCAGTTACGGAGCGGACAGGGTTGGGAAACATCCCCAGCATTTT. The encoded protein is CASSYGADRVGKHPQHF.

CDR3 sequence reads: CASDFSAGNQPQHF. DNA of the CDR3: TGTGCCAGCGATTTCTCGGCAGGCAATCAGCCCCAGCATTTT. This rearrangement joins TRBV12-3 or TRBV12-4 to TRBJ1-5; D not certain. V was cut by 8 bases and J by 2 bases, with 13 bases left in between. The CDR3 extends over 14 amino acids.

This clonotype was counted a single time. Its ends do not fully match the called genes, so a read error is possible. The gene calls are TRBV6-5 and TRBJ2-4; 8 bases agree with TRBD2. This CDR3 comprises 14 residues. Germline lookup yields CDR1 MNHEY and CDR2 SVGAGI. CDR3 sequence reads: CANSDRLARNIQYF. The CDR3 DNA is TGTGCCAACAGTGACAGACTAGCGAGAAACATCCAGTACTTC.

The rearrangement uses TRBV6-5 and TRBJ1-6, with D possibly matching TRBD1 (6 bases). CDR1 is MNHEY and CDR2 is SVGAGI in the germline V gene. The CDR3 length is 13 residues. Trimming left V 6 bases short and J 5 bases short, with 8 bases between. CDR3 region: CASRNRDNSPLHF. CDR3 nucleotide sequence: TGTGCCAGCAGGAACAGGGATAATTCACCCCTCCACTTT.

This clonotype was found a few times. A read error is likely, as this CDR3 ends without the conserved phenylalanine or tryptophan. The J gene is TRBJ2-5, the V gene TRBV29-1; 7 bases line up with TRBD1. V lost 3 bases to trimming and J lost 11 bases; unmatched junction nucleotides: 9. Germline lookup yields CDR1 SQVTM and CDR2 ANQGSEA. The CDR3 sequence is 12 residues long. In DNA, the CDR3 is TGCAGCGTTGAGGCAGGGGGAGAAACTCAGTACCTC. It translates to CSVEAGGETQYL.

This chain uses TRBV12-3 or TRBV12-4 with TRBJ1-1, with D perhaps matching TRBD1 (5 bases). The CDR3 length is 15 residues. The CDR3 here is CVRSSSGTMNTEAFF. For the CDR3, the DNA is TGTGTCAGGAGTTCATCCGGGACCATGAACACTGAAGCTTTCTTT.

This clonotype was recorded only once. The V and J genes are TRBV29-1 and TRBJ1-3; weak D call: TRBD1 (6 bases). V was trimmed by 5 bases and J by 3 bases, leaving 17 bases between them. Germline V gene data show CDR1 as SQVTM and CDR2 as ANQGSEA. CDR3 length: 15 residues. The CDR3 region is CSVIPVEGVGNTIYF. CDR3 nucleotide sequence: TGCAGCGTTATCCCGGTTGAGGGGGTTGGAAACACCATATATTTT.

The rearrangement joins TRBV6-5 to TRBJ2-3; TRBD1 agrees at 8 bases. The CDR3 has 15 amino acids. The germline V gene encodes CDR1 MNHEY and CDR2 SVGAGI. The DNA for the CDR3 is TGTTCCACCAGCACTCCGGACAGGGGCACAGATACGCAGTATTTT. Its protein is CSTSTPDRGTDTQYF.

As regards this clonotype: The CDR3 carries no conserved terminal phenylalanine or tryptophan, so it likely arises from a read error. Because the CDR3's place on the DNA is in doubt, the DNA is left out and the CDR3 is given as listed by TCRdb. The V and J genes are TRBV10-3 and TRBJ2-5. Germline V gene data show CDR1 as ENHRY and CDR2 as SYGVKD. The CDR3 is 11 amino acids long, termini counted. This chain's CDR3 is CATRREETQYL.

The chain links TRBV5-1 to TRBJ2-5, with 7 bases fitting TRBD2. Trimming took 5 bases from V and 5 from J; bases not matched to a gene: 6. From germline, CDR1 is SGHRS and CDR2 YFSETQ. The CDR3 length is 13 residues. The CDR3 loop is CASRPGTIETQYF. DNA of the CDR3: TGCGCCAGCAGACCCGGGACTATTGAGACCCAGTACTTC.

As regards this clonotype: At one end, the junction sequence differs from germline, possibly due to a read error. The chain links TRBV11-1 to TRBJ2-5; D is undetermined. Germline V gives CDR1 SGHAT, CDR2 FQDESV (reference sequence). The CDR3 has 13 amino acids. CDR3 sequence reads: CDSSLRRAETQYF. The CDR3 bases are TGTGACAGCAGCCTACGACGGGCAGAGACCCAGTACTTC.

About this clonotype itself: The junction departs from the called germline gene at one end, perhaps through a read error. CDR3 coding DNA: TGTGTCAGCAGTAAAGGGGGGGTACGGCAGTCCCAGCATTTT. This codes for CVSSKGGVRQSQHF. The chain joins TRBV28 to TRBJ1-5, with a possible D match to TRBD1 (6 bases). The CDR3 is made up of 14 amino acids. CDR1 and CDR2 from the germline V gene are MDHEN and SYDVKM.

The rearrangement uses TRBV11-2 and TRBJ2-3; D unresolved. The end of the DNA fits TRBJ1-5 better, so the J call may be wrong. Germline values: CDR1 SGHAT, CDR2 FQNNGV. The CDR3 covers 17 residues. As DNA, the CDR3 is TGTGCCAGCTGCCCTAGACTAGCGGGGAGGCATCGAGATACGCAGCATTTT. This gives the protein CASCPRLAGRHRDTQHF.

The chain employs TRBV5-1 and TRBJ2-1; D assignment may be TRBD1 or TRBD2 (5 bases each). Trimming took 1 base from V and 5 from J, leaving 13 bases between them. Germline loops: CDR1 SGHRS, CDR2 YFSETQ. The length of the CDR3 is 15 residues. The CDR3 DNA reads TGCGCCAGCAGCTTGTCAGGGAGCTCGAACAATGAGCAGTTCTTC. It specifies CASSLSGSSNNEQFF.

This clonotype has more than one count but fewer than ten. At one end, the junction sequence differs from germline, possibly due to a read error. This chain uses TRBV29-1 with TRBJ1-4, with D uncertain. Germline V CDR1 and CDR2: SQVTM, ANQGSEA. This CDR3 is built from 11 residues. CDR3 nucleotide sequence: TGCAGCGTGGGCTATAATGAAAAACCGTTCTTT. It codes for CSVGYNEKPFF.

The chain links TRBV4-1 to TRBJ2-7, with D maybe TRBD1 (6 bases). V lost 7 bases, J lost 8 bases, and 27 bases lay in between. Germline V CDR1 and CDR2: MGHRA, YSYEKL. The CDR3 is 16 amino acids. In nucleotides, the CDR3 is TGCGCCAGCAACCGGACACTAGTGGGAGAGGGGGACAAGCAGTACTTC. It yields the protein CASNRTLVGEGDKQYF.

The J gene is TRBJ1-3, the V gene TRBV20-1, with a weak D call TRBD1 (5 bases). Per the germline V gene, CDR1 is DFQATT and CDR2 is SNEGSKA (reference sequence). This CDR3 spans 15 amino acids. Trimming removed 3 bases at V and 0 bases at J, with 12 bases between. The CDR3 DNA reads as TGCAGTGCTAGTTTAGCAGGGACCTCTGGAAACACCATATATTTT. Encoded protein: CSASLAGTSGNTIYF.

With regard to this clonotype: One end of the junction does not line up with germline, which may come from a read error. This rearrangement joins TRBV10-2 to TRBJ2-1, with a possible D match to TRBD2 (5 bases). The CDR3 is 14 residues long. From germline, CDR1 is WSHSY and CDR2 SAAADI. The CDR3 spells CASSEHPLVHEQFF. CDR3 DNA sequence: TGCGCCAGCAGTGAGCATCCACTAGTACATGAGCAATTCTTC.